The source of this TCR beta chain is a study of CD8+ T cells in alopecia areata. This CDR3 is 13 amino acids long. Trimming took off 3 bases at V and 6 bases at J, with 11 bases between the two ends. Germline V gives CDR1 ENHRY, CDR2 SYGVKD. Once RNA had been extracted, it was reverse transcribed into cDNA to act as the sequencing template. Using immunoSEQ multiplex PCR, the repertoire was profiled, and TCRdb retains in-frame clones only, with some absent. The sample gives roughly 280,000 clones, 50% to 75% of which show up once; about 0.93% is in the top ten. Regarding treatment: oral pan-JAK inhibitor, 5-10 mg twice daily. This clone was recorded a few times.

This sample comprised CD4+ T cells sorted from blood, obtained around week 54, from a patient treated with tofacitinib. J is TRBJ2-5 and V is TRBV10-3, with D hard to call. The receptor's source is a human donor with alopecia areata. Here the CDR3 reads CAISDLGSQTQYF. DNA of the CDR3: TGTGCCATCAGTGACCTCGGATCCCAGACCCAGTACTTC.